Here is one T cell receptor (beta chain) with its context. The target antigen is unknown. The sample originates from a study of T cell responses to AZD1222 COVID-19 vaccine. Study observations and caveats: Unmutated variant regions are reportedly the target of nearly half of TCRs that are spike-specific. There were repertoire samples only from the period after the peak T cell response.

Produced via immunoSEQ multiplex PCR; TCRdb's table is partial and in-frame only. The sample lists about 100,000 clones, about 86% occurring once. The sample was peripheral blood, taken on day 0 of AZD1222 vaccination. The receptor's source is an adult in good health.

The CDR3 nucleotides read TGTGCCAGCAGCTCCCAGGGGGCTCAGCCCCAGCATTTT. Translating gives CASSSQGAQPQHF. The chain recombines TRBV5-6 with TRBJ1-5; 8 positions match TRBD1. V trimming: 3 bases; J trimming: 6 bases; junction bases outside the gene matches: 2. From germline, CDR1 is SGHDT and CDR2 YYEEEE. The CDR3 covers 13 residues. Combining the CDR3 with reference TRBV5-6 and TRBJ1-5 gives the whole variable domain DAGVTQSPTHLIKTRGQQVTLRCSPKSGHDTVSWYQQALGQGPQFIFQYYEEEERQRGNFPDRFSGHQFPNYSSELNVNALLLGDSALYLCASSSQGAQPQHFGDGTRLSIL.